The clone carrying this TCR beta chain was counted at least ten times. Its antigen is still unknown. The record originates from a study of T cells in Graves' hyperthyroidism and ophthalmopathy. Whole-study results and caveats: Median prediction lead before ophthalmopathy onset was around 7 months with the model.

RNA transcripts gave rise to amplified TCR beta CDR3 regions. When the TCR CDR3 underwent first-round RT-PCR, the HTBI primer set was used. TCRdb redid the calling of the multiplex PCR reads with MiXCR, one entry per CDR3 protein. The table includes roughly 420,000 distinct CDR3 sequences, approximately 13% detected once. Trimming removed 7 bases at V and 2 bases at J, with 15 bases between. The CDR3 loop spans 14 amino acids. Germline V gene lookup returns CDR1 SNHLY and CDR2 FYNNEI. Patients aged 18 to 65 had newly diagnosed hyperthyroidism that had lasted under 2 months. Isolation of PBMCs was performed on roughly 9 ml fresh peripheral blood.

Sequencing was done on a sample of blood. This receptor was taken from a woman in her late teens or twenties with Graves' hyperthyroidism. The chain employs TRBV2 and TRBJ2-7; a weak D match, TRBD1 (5 bases). DNA of the CDR3: TGTGCCAGCATGCGAAGGCCAGGGACCTACGAGCAGTACTTC. Protein sequence: CASMRRPGTYEQYF.